This T cell receptor (beta chain) was retrieved from a study of cytomegalovirus exposure and HLA in healthy donors. Across the whole study: The roughly 120 validation repertoires used the same platform as the 666 first-cohort repertoires, a later analysis reported.

Germline CDR1 reads MDHEN; CDR2 reads SYDVKM. The V gene end was trimmed by 5 bases and the J gene end by 3 bases; junction bases not matched to a gene: 6. This CDR3 has 15 residues. This clone was counted between two and nine times. TCRdb's copy holds only in-frame clones and misses some; the assay was immunoSEQ multiplex PCR. This table holds about 150,000 clones, more than 70% found once. The clonotype was recovered from a human donor in good health. The sample consisted of PBMCs. The chain employs TRBV28 and TRBJ2-5, with TRBD1 identical over 10 bases. DNA for the CDR3: TGTGCCAGCAGTACATGGGACAGGGGAGAAGAGACCCAGTACTTC. As protein: CASSTWDRGEETQYF. Supplemented by reference TRBV28 and TRBJ2-5, the full variable domain reads DVKVTQSSRYLVKRTGEKVFLECVQDMDHENMFWYRQDPGLGLRLIYFSYDVKMKEKGDIPEGYSVSREKKERFSLILESASTNQTSMYLCASSTWDRGEETQYFGPGTRLLVL.